This entry describes one TCR beta chain. Its antigen is still unknown. In the same sample, other DNA sequences code for this CDR3. This entry is derived from a study of shared clonotypes between healthy human individuals. A split of CD4+ cells into CD45RA+ naive and CD45RA-negative memory subsets was performed. Regarding the study as a whole: Shared clonotypes across all four donors exceeded non-shared ones in generation probability. Sharing across several donors was seen in around 5% of naive CD4 clonotypes.

Each subset's genomic DNA was shared equally among a number of immunoSEQ plates. Clones were sequenced by immunoSEQ multiplex PCR, and TCRdb holds only the in-frame ones, with some missing. The sample has roughly 2.6 million clones; over 85% are singletons. CDR3 length equals 15 residues. CDR1 and CDR2 (germline): SGDLS, YYNGEE. The V and J ends lost 0 bases and 4 bases respectively, with 13 bases between them. Sample: naive CD4+ T cells sorted from blood. The subset was: CD45RA+ positively selected. The gene calls are TRBV9 and TRBJ2-5, with D possibly being TRBD2 (5 bases). This TCR was sampled from a man younger than 35 in good health. The CDR3 bases are TGTGCCAGCAGCGTAGGGCTAGCAATAGGAGAGACCCAGTACTTC. Translation: CASSVGLAIGETQYF.